Following are 18 T cell receptor beta chains from one sample sequenced in a study of T cells in Graves' hyperthyroidism and ophthalmopathy. RNA transcripts were the template for amplifying TCR beta CDR3 regions. First-round RT-PCR targeting the TCR CDR3 was performed with the HTBI primer set. MiXCR, applied by TCRdb to the multiplex PCR reads, yields one record per CDR3 protein. The repertoire holds more than 350,000 distinct CDR3 sequences, with about 16% as singletons. The sequenced sample was blood. Source of these receptors: an older woman with Graves' ophthalmopathy.

The chain has TRBV24-1 and TRBJ2-1; 15 positions match TRBD2. Germline assignment: CDR1 KGHDR and CDR2 SFDVKD. CDR3 length: 17 amino acids. V lost 2 bases to trimming and J lost 9 bases; unmatched junction nucleotides: 7. The CDR3 is CATSDSGLAGGPVEQFF. CDR3 in DNA: TGTGCCACCAGTGATTCCGGACTAGCGGGAGGGCCGGTTGAGCAGTTCTTC.

This chain connects TRBV10-3 to TRBJ2-2; either TRBD1 or TRBD2 may supply D (5 bases each). The germline CDR1 and CDR2 sequences are ENHRY and SYGVKD. The V end lost 6 bases, the J end lost 3 bases, and 20 bases lay between the germline ends. The CDR3 has 17 residues. CDR3 in DNA: TGTGCCATCAGCGCCTCCGGGACCAGCCGGGACACCGGGGAGCTGTTTTTT. Amino acids: CAISASGTSRDTGELFF.

This clonotype was seen ten or more times. The chain links TRBV7-2 to TRBJ2-7, with D possibly TRBD1 on 6 matching bases. The CDR3 has 15 amino acids. The germline gives CDR1 SGHTA, CDR2 FQGNSA. V was shortened by 5 bases and J by 2 bases, with 16 bases between the two germline ends. CDR3 loop: CASSAATDRTYEQYF. The CDR3 coding sequence is TGTGCCAGCAGCGCCGCAACGGACAGAACCTACGAGCAGTACTTC.

This clonotype occurred a few times. A much larger clone lies one base from this, so it may be a read error. The chain combines TRBV7-8 with TRBJ2-2, with D tentatively TRBD1 or TRBD2 (5 bases each). The CDR3 spans 16 residues. V lost 2 bases and J lost 4, with 14 bases in between. CDR1 is SGHVS, CDR2 FQNEAQ, per germline. The CDR3 coding sequence is TGTGCCAGCAGCTTACGGGGCATCCTGGTCACCGGGGAGCTGTTTTTT. It yields the protein CASSLRGILVTGELFF.

This clonotype was seen only a few times. The V call is TRBV12-3 or TRBV12-4, the J call TRBJ1-1; tentatively, D is TRBD1 (6 bases). V was shortened by 5 bases and J by 6 bases, with 16 bases between the two germline ends. This CDR3 contains 14 residues. CDR3: CASSPQGLIAEAFF. The CDR3 nucleotides read TGTGCCAGCAGTCCCCAGGGGCTGATTGCTGAAGCTTTCTTT.

This chain joins TRBV20-1 and TRBJ2-3, with TRBD2 identical over 13 bases. CDR3 length equals 16 residues. Germline CDR1 is DFQATT and CDR2 is SNEGSKA (reference sequence). J was trimmed by 0 bases and V by 6 bases; bases with no gene match: 6. CDR3 region: CSALLAGGPSTDTQYF. The CDR3 DNA follows: TGCAGTGCCCTACTAGCGGGAGGGCCTAGCACAGATACGCAGTATTTT.

As for this clonotype: Mismatch with germline at one junction end may stem from a read error. The chain combines TRBV12-3 or TRBV12-4 with TRBJ2-3, with TRBD2 matching over 13 bases. The CDR3 runs 13 residues. The CDR3 reads CASSDTSGRVSNF. The CDR3 DNA reads as TGTGCCAGCAGTGACACTAGCGGGAGGGTTTCGAATTTT.

This clonotype showed up many times. The chain carries TRBV29-1 and TRBJ2-3; TRBD1 matches at 7 bases. In germline, CDR1 is SQVTM, CDR2 ANQGSEA. The CDR3 is 13 amino acids. After removal of 7 bases from V and 6 bases from J, the junction contained 10 bases not matched to a gene. The CDR3 DNA reads as TGCAGCGCCGACAGGGCCCCCGGGGATACGCAGTATTTT. Translating gives CSADRAPGDTQYF.

This CDR3 reads CASAPTQSSGANVLTF. DNA of the CDR3: TGTGCCTCCGCCCCAACACAAAGCTCTGGGGCCAACGTCCTGACTTTC. The chain links TRBV19 to TRBJ2-6; D is undetermined. In germline, CDR1 is LNHDA, CDR2 SQIVND (reference sequence). The CDR3 loop spans 16 amino acids. V lost 11 bases, J lost 0 bases, and 17 bases lay in between.

In this sample, this clonotype turned up a few times. The V gene is TRBV27, the J gene TRBJ2-1; the match to TRBD1 covers 8 bases. V trimming: 6 bases; J trimming: 3 bases; junction bases outside the gene matches: 1. Germline CDR1 and CDR2: MNHEY and SMNVEV (reference sequence). The CDR3 loop spans 13 amino acids. Here the CDR3 reads CASRDRGYNEQFF. DNA for the CDR3: TGTGCCAGCAGAGACAGGGGCTACAATGAGCAGTTCTTC.

This clonotype was recorded many times. The J gene is TRBJ2-5, the V gene TRBV28; 10 bases line up with TRBD1. V gave up 8 bases and J gave up 1 base; unmatched junction bases: 10. The CDR3 runs 16 residues. Germline CDR1 reads MDHEN; CDR2 reads SYDVKM. The CDR3 nucleotides are TGTGCCAGCCGACGATCCGGGACAGGGGTCCAAGAGACCCAGTACTTC. Translation: CASRRSGTGVQETQYF.

This clonotype showed up many times. This chain connects TRBV6-1 to TRBJ2-2; D possibly matches TRBD1 or TRBD2 (6 bases each). Germline CDR1 reads MNHNS; CDR2 reads SASEGT. Between the trimmed V and J ends, which lost 4 bases and 1 base, there was a span of 10 bases. CDR3 length: 15 amino acids. The CDR3, as DNA: TGTGCCAGCAGTGGGCGGGACAAGAACACCGGGGAGCTGTTTTTT. Its protein product is CASSGRDKNTGELFF.

With respect to this clonotype: This clone may be a read error of a much larger clone one base away. The rearrangement uses TRBV29-1 and TRBJ1-2; D call uncertain. From germline, CDR1 is SQVTM and CDR2 ANQGSEA. With 4 bases removed from V and 4 bases from J, the gap between germline ends came to 13 bases. The CDR3 is 13 amino acids. Written as DNA, the CDR3 is TGCAGCGTTGGGGAGGCAGGCGGCTATGGCTACACCTTC. It encodes CSVGEAGGYGYTF. The full variable domain, its missing parts supplied by reference TRBV29-1 and TRBJ1-2, is SAVISQKPSRDICQRGTSLTIQCQVDSQVTMMFWYRQQPGQSLTLIATANQGSEATYESGFVIDKFPISRPNLTFSTLTVSNMSPEDSSIYLCSVGEAGGYGYTFGSGTRLTVV.

This clonotype was counted ten times or more. The chain links TRBV28 to TRBJ2-3; tentative D call: TRBD2 (5 bases). The CDR3 runs 15 residues. V was pared by 2 bases and J by 4 bases, with 13 bases between. Germline CDR1 and CDR2: MDHEN and SYDVKM. Here the CDR3 reads CASSLMGASADTQYF. The CDR3 region has the DNA TGTGCCAGCAGTTTAATGGGAGCATCGGCAGATACGCAGTATTTT.

The table lists this clonotype with many counts. The J gene is TRBJ2-5, the V gene TRBV2; TRBD2 agrees at 7 bases. Germline V lookup: CDR1 SNHLY, CDR2 FYNNEI. This CDR3 region has 15 residues. J gave up 2 bases and V 2 bases, and 5 bases lay outside the gene matches. As DNA, the CDR3 is TGTGCCAGCAGTGAATTGACGGGGGGACAAGAGACCCAGTACTTC. Its protein product is CASSELTGGQETQYF.

This clonotype was observed many times. V gene TRBV28 combines with J gene TRBJ2-1; D may be TRBD2 (6 bases). The CDR3 sequence is 16 residues long. Germline V gene sequence: CDR1 MDHEN, CDR2 SYDVKM. The ends were cut back, 1 base at V and 6 bases at J, with 16 bases in the middle. The CDR3 here is CASSLLAGPGLNEQFF. The CDR3 nucleotides read TGTGCCAGCAGTTTATTGGCGGGGCCGGGACTCAATGAGCAGTTCTTC. The complete variable domain, with remaining parts taken from reference TRBV28 and TRBJ2-1, reads DVKVTQSSRYLVKRTGEKVFLECVQDMDHENMFWYRQDPGLGLRLIYFSYDVKMKEKGDIPEGYSVSREKKERFSLILESASTNQTSMYLCASSLLAGPGLNEQFFGPGTRLTVL.

This clonotype was observed at least ten times. The chain carries TRBV20-1 and TRBJ2-1; 11 nucleotides align to TRBD1. The CDR3 is made up of 15 amino acids. Germline loops: CDR1 DFQATT, CDR2 SNEGSKA (reference sequence). Trimming cost V 2 bases and J 5 bases; bases outside gene matches: 5. The CDR3 DNA follows: TGCAGTGCTAGAACGGGACAGGGGGGCCACAATGAGCAGTTCTTC. Translating gives CSARTGQGGHNEQFF.

This clonotype was seen repeatedly, ten times or more. This chain uses TRBV4-1 with TRBJ1-5, with no clear D. With 4 bases removed from V and 5 bases from J, the gap between germline ends came to 15 bases. The CDR3 loop spans 15 amino acids. Per the germline V gene, CDR1 is MGHRA and CDR2 is YSYEKL. As DNA, the CDR3 is TGCGCCAGCAGCCGAGCCTCGGGATTCGATCAGCCCCAGCATTTT. Translating gives CASSRASGFDQPQHF.